This T cell receptor beta chain was observed in a study of T-cell reconstitution after alpha-beta-depleted transplantation in children. This clonotype has just a few counts. The CDR3 length is 13 residues. With 9 bases clipped from V and 5 bases from J, the junction kept 5 bases outside the gene matches. Germline CDR1 is SEHNR and CDR2 is FQNEAQ (reference sequence). Researchers prepared the TCRbeta library using unique molecular identifiers, the study reports. TCRdb used MiXCR to reprocess the PCR reads, holding one entry per CDR3 protein. This table has nearly 550,000 distinct CDR3 sequences, 15% to 20% appearing once.

The starting material was PBMCs from the stem cell graft donor, obtained from the stem cell graft. The sequence derives from a human donor who donated a stem cell graft to a child with acute lymphoblastic leukemia. The V call is TRBV7-9, the J call TRBJ2-7; the match to TRBD1 covers 12 bases. The CDR3 region is CASTGTGGNEQYF. The CDR3 region has the DNA TGTGCCAGTACCGGGACAGGGGGCAACGAGCAGTACTTC.